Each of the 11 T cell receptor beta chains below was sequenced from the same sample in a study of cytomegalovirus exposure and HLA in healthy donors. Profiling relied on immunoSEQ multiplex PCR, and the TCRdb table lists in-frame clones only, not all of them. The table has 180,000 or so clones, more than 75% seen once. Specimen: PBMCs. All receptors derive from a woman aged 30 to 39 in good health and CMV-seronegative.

DNA for the CDR3: TGCGCCAGCAGGAGCGGGAACACTGAAGCTTTCTTT. Translating gives CASRSGNTEAFF. J is TRBJ1-1 and V is TRBV10-2; D gene ambiguous. The ends were cut back, 6 bases at V and 1 base at J, with 6 bases in the middle. Germline CDR1 is WSHSY and CDR2 is SAAADI. This CDR3 is 12 amino acids long.

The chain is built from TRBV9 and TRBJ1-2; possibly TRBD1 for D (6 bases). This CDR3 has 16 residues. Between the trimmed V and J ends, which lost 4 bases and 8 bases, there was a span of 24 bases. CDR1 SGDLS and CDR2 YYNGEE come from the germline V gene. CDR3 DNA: TGTGCCAGCAGCTCCAAGGAACAGGGCTACCCCCCGGGCTACACCTTC. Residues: CASSSKEQGYPPGYTF.

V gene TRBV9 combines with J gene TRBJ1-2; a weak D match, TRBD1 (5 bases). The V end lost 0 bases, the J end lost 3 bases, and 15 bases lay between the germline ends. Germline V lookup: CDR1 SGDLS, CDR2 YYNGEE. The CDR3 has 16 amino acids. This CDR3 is CASSVDLQQGDYGYTF. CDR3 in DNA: TGTGCCAGCAGCGTAGACCTTCAGCAGGGCGACTATGGCTACACCTTC.

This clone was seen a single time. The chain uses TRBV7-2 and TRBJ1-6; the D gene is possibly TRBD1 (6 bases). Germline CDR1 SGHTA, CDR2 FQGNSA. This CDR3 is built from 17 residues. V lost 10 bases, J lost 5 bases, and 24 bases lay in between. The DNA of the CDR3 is TGTGCCATCCCATCAACAGGGTTGGCTGTTCATAATTCACCCCTCCACTTT. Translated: CAIPSTGLAVHNSPLHF.

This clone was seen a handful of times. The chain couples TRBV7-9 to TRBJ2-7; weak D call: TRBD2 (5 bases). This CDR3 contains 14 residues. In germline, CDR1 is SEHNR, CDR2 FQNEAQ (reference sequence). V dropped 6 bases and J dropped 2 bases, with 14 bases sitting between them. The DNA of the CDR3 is TGTGCCAGCAGACCCGGAGGCAGAACCTACGAGCAGTACTTC. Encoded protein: CASRPGGRTYEQYF.

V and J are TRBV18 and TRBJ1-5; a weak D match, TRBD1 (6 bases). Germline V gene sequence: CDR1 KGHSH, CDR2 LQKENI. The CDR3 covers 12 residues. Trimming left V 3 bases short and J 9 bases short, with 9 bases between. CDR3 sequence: CASSPTGLPQHF. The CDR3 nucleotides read TGTGCCAGCTCACCCACAGGGCTGCCCCAGCATTTT.

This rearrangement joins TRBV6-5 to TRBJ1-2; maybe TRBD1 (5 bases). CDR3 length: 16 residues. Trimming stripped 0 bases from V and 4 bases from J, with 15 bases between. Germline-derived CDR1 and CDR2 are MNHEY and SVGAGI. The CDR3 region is CASSYSPGIGTYGYTF. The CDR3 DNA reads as TGTGCCAGCAGTTACTCCCCAGGGATAGGTACCTATGGCTACACCTTC.

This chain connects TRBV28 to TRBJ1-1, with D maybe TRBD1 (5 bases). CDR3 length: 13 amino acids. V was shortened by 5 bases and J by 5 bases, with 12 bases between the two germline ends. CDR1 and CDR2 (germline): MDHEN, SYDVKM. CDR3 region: CASSTGVRTEAFF. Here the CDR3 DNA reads TGTGCCAGCAGTACGGGGGTCCGGACTGAAGCTTTCTTT.

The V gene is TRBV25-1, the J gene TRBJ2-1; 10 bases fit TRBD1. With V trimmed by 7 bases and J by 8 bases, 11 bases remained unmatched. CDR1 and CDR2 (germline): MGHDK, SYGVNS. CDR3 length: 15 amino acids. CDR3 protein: CASKLDGTGVYEQFF. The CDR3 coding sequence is TGTGCCAGCAAACTCGACGGGACAGGGGTCTATGAGCAGTTCTTC. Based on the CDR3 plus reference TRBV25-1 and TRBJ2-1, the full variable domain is EADIYQTPRYLVIGTGKKITLECSQTMGHDKMYWYQQDPGMELHLIHYSYGVNSTEKGDLSSESTVSRIRTEHFPLTLESARPSHTSQYLCASKLDGTGVYEQFFGPGTRLTVL.

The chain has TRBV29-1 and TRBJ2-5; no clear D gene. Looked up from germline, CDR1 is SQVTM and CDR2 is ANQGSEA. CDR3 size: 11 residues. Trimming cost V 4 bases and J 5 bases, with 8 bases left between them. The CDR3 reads CSVGVVETQYF. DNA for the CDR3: TGCAGCGTTGGTGTCGTGGAGACCCAGTACTTC.

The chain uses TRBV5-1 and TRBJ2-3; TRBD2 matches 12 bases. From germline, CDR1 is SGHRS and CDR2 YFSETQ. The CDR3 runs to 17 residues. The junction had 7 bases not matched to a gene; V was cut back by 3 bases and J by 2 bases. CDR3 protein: CASSSITSGGYTDTQYF. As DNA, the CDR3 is TGCGCCAGCAGCTCCATCACTAGCGGGGGGTACACAGATACGCAGTATTTT.